Following are 27 T cell receptor beta chains from one sample sequenced in a study of blood T cells in healthy people across ages. A second PCR, run for about 6 to 11 cycles, used a sample-barcoded 5' primer plus a J-beta primer mix. TCRdb itself ran the 5' RACE reads through MiXCR, one entry per CDR3 protein. The table lists hundreds of thousands of distinct CDR3 sequences, roughly 49% of them singletons. The sequencing sample was made of blood. The receptors stem from a woman aged 60-75 years in good health.

The rearrangement links TRBV28 to TRBJ2-5; perhaps TRBD2 as D (6 bases). V was shortened by 8 bases and J by 4 bases, with 20 bases between the two germline ends. Looked up from germline, CDR1 is MDHEN and CDR2 is SYDVKM. The CDR3 loop spans 15 amino acids. The CDR3 coding sequence is TGTGCCAGCTTAAGATACGAAGGAGGGGTAGAGACCCAGTACTTC. This translates into CASLRYEGGVETQYF.

This clonotype was seen a handful of times. This chain's CDR3 is CATGVDGRETQYF. The CDR3 nucleotides are TGTGCCACCGGGGTCGACGGGAGAGAGACCCAGTACTTC. This chain links TRBV24-1 with TRBJ2-5; D might be TRBD2 (6 bases). CDR1 and CDR2 (germline): KGHDR, SFDVKD. V was clipped by 9 bases and J by 4 bases, with 14 bases between them. CDR3 length equals 13 residues.

The rearrangement uses TRBV20-1 and TRBJ1-2, with 9 bases matching TRBD1. The ends lost 1 base at V and 6 bases at J; junction bases unmatched: 6. The CDR3 is made up of 14 amino acids. Germline V CDR1 and CDR2: DFQATT, SNEGSKA (reference sequence). The DNA for the CDR3 is TGCAGTGCTAGAGTAAAGACAGGGGGGAATGGCTACACCTTC. It encodes CSARVKTGGNGYTF.

The chain has TRBV7-2 and TRBJ2-7; no firm D call. This CDR3 is 14 amino acids long. The germline V gene has CDR1 SGHTA and CDR2 FQGNSA. Trimming took 1 base from V and 2 from J, leaving 9 bases between them. CDR3 coding DNA: TGTGCCAGCAGCTTAGACCCCCTCACCTACGAGCAGTACTTC. As protein: CASSLDPLTYEQYF. Based on the CDR3 plus reference TRBV7-2 and TRBJ2-7, the full variable domain is GAGVSQSPSNKVTEKGKDVELRCDPISGHTALYWYRQSLGQGLEFLIYFQGNSAPDKSGLPSDRFSAERTGGSVSTLTIQRTQQEDSAVYLCASSLDPLTYEQYFGPGTRLTVT.

The chain is built from TRBV7-2 and TRBJ2-4; the match to TRBD1 covers 8 bases. Germline V CDR1 and CDR2: SGHTA, FQGNSA. This CDR3 is built from 15 residues. The junction had 11 bases not matched to a gene; V was cut back by 4 bases and J by 9 bases. The CDR3 sequence: CASSSPGTGLGIQYF. The DNA for the CDR3 is TGTGCCAGCAGCTCCCCCGGGACAGGTTTAGGCATTCAGTACTTC.

This clonotype was seen more than once but under ten times. The rearrangement joins TRBV2 to TRBJ2-5, with 7 bases that match TRBD2. Germline V lookup: CDR1 SNHLY, CDR2 FYNNEI. CDR3 size: 14 residues. V lost 2 bases to trimming and J lost 4 bases; unmatched junction nucleotides: 4. The CDR3, as DNA: TGTGCCAGCAGTGAATTGGTAGCGGGAGAGACCCAGTACTTC. This encodes CASSELVAGETQYF.

The table lists this clonotype with a few counts. The rearrangement links TRBV10-2 to TRBJ2-5, with TRBD1 matching over 11 bases. Germline V CDR1 and CDR2: WSHSY, SAAADI. CDR3 length: 15 residues. Trimming removed 6 bases from V and 11 bases from J; junction bases left unmatched: 14. The CDR3 protein is CASRGTGGAADEQYF. DNA for the CDR3: TGCGCCAGCAGGGGGACAGGGGGTGCGGCAGATGAGCAGTACTTC.

V and J are TRBV27 and TRBJ2-1; D remains ambiguous. Germline V lookup: CDR1 MNHEY, CDR2 SMNVEV (reference sequence). The CDR3 length is 13 residues. V was clipped by 3 bases and J by 5 bases, with 8 bases between them. The CDR3 DNA reads as TGTGCCAGCAGTTTCAGGCCTGACAATGAGCAGTTCTTC. Translating gives CASSFRPDNEQFF.

This clonotype was seen once. V usage is TRBV10-3 and J usage is TRBJ2-1; D is unclear. TRBJ2-7 explains the end of the DNA better; the J call may be wrong. Germline V gene lookup returns CDR1 ENHRY and CDR2 SYGVKD. The CDR3 sequence is 13 residues long. CDR3 region: CAITSEDVNEQYF. CDR3 nucleotide sequence: TGTGCCATCACTTCGGAAGATGTCAACGAGCAGTACTTC.

This clonotype was picked up a small number of times. The chain has TRBV3-1 and TRBJ2-7, with TRBD1 matching 9 bases. The CDR3 totals 14 residues. CDR1 is LGHDT and CDR2 is YNNKEL in the germline V gene (reference sequence). After removal of 9 bases from V and 4 bases from J, the junction contained 10 bases not matched to a gene. The CDR3 loop is CASTSGTGRYEQYF. In nucleotides, the CDR3 is TGTGCCAGTACATCCGGGACAGGGAGATACGAGCAGTACTTC.

This chain links TRBV7-2 with TRBJ1-1; tentatively, D is TRBD1 (6 bases). CDR1 and CDR2 (germline): SGHTA, FQGNSA. CDR3 length: 13 residues. V gave up 3 bases and J gave up 4 bases, with 9 bases separating them. The CDR3 region is CASSFTGTTEAFF. As DNA, the CDR3 is TGTGCCAGCAGCTTCACAGGGACCACTGAAGCTTTCTTT. The full variable domain, with the rest looked up from reference TRBV7-2 and TRBJ1-1, is GAGVSQSPSNKVTEKGKDVELRCDPISGHTALYWYRQSLGQGLEFLIYFQGNSAPDKSGLPSDRFSAERTGGSVSTLTIQRTQQEDSAVYLCASSFTGTTEAFFGQGTRLTVV.

As to this clonotype: A much more abundant neighbour one base away suggests this may be a read error. The V and J genes are TRBV29-1 and TRBJ1-1; 11 bases are shared with TRBD1. The germline CDR1 and CDR2 sequences are SQVTM and ANQGSEA. The CDR3 is 14 amino acids. J was trimmed by 3 bases and V by 7 bases; bases with no gene match: 7. This CDR3 reads CSAPGDRGDTEAFF. The CDR3 DNA follows: TGCAGCGCCCCAGGGGACAGGGGGGACACTGAAGCTTTCTTT.

CDR3 bases: TGCGCCAGCAGCTTGGGAGCTACTAGCGGTAGCACAGATACGCAGTATTTT. As protein: CASSLGATSGSTDTQYF. V gene TRBV5-1 combines with J gene TRBJ2-3, with 8 bases lining up with TRBD2. With V trimmed by 0 bases and J by 0 bases, 6 bases remained unmatched. CDR1 SGHRS and CDR2 YFSETQ come from the germline V gene. The CDR3 has 17 amino acids. Full variable domain (outside the CDR3, taken from reference TRBV5-1 and TRBJ2-3): KAGVTQTPRYLIKTRGQQVTLSCSPISGHRSVSWYQQTPGQGLQFLFEYFSETQRNKGNFPGRFSGRQFSNSRSEMNVSTLELGDSALYLCASSLGATSGSTDTQYFGPGTRLTVL.

V gene TRBV29-1 combines with J gene TRBJ2-5, with 7 bases aligning to TRBD1. J gave up 5 bases and V 3 bases, and 6 bases lay outside the gene matches. This CDR3 is built from 13 residues. Germline V lookup: CDR1 SQVTM, CDR2 ANQGSEA. This chain's CDR3 is CSVDEGAGETQYF. The CDR3 DNA is TGCAGCGTTGATGAGGGGGCTGGGGAGACCCAGTACTTC.

This clonotype was seen many times. The V gene is TRBV3-1, the J gene TRBJ2-5, with TRBD2 matching 9 bases. Losses at the gene ends were 4 bases for V and 5 bases for J; bases not matched to a gene: 11. Germline-derived CDR1 and CDR2 are LGHDT and YNNKEL (reference sequence). CDR3 length: 16 amino acids. As DNA, the CDR3 is TGTGCCAGCAGCCTACAGTGGCGGGAGGGTGAGGAGACCCAGTACTTC. Protein sequence: CASSLQWREGEETQYF.

This chain links TRBV7-2 with TRBJ2-3; 7 bases align to TRBD2. The CDR3 spans 16 residues. With V trimmed by 1 base and J by 5 bases, 9 bases remained unmatched. Germline CDR1 reads SGHTA; CDR2 reads FQGNSA. CDR3 DNA: TGTGCCAGCAGCTTAGGGGTCGGGAGGACCGTAGATACGCAGTATTTT. As protein: CASSLGVGRTVDTQYF.

The chain uses TRBV7-2 and TRBJ2-3; no firm D call. The ends were cut back, 5 bases at V and 4 bases at J, with 10 bases in the middle. The CDR3 extends over 13 amino acids. Germline V gene sequence: CDR1 SGHTA, CDR2 FQGNSA. The CDR3 spells CASSQMGSDTQYF. Written as DNA, the CDR3 is TGTGCCAGCAGCCAAATGGGCTCAGATACGCAGTATTTT.

This clonotype is a singleton in its sample. The chain carries TRBV7-2 and TRBJ2-3; 9 nucleotides match TRBD2. The germline V gene encodes CDR1 SGHTA and CDR2 FQGNSA. V shed 3 bases, J shed 3 bases, and the junction held 19 bases outside the gene matches. The length of the CDR3 is 20 residues. CDR3 DNA sequence: TGTGCCAGCAGCTTTAGTAGACCCCTTTCCTGGCGGGAGGGGACAGATACGCAGTATTTT. This sequence encodes CASSFSRPLSWREGTDTQYF.

The chain links TRBV20-1 to TRBJ2-5; 7 bases fit TRBD2. CDR1 is DFQATT, CDR2 SNEGSKA, per germline (reference sequence). After removal of 7 bases from V and 5 bases from J, the junction contained 10 bases not matched to a gene. This CDR3 is 13 amino acids long. Here the CDR3 reads CSVSSSGGETQYF. DNA of the CDR3: TGCAGTGTTTCTTCTAGCGGCGGGGAGACCCAGTACTTC.

This sequence joins TRBV14 and TRBJ2-4; a weak D match, TRBD2 (6 bases). Germline CDR1 is SGHDN and CDR2 is FVKESK. The ends were cut back, 1 base at V and 6 bases at J, with 13 bases in the middle. The length of the CDR3 is 15 residues. CDR3 in amino acids: CASSQVAGTRNIQYF. CDR3 in DNA: TGTGCCAGCAGCCAAGTGGCGGGAACCAGAAACATTCAGTACTTC.

This chain connects TRBV30 to TRBJ1-6; D remains ambiguous. Germline V gene sequence: CDR1 GTSNPN, CDR2 SVGIG (reference sequence). This CDR3 has 19 amino acids. V was cut by 4 bases and J by 0 bases, with 22 bases left in between. The CDR3 is CAWTVGEGRVGSYNSPLHF. The CDR3 DNA follows: TGTGCCTGGACGGTAGGAGAGGGAAGGGTGGGCTCCTATAATTCACCCCTCCACTTT.

In its sample, this clonotype was seen a few times. The chain employs TRBV9 and TRBJ1-6; 8 positions match TRBD1. V shed 3 bases, J shed 3 bases, and the junction held 8 bases outside the gene matches. CDR3 length: 17 residues. Germline V CDR1 and CDR2: SGDLS, YYNGEE. CDR3 region: CASSETTGEFYNSPLHF. CDR3 nucleotides: TGTGCCAGCAGCGAAACGACAGGGGAGTTCTATAATTCACCCCTCCACTTT.

As for this clonotype: The junction and the germline gene differ at one end; a read error may be behind it. This chain connects TRBV7-7 to TRBJ2-5; 9 nucleotides line up with TRBD1. This CDR3 has 14 amino acids. CDR1 SSHAT and CDR2 FNYEAQ come from the germline V gene (reference sequence). Here the CDR3 DNA reads TGTGTCAGCAGCACGACAGGGGGAGGGGAGACCCAGTACTTC. Protein product: CVSSTTGGGETQYF.

Only one count was recorded for this clonotype. A junction boundary mismatches the germline segment, possibly from a read error. The chain employs TRBV20-1 and TRBJ2-3; possible D gene TRBD1, 5 bases. The CDR3 sequence is 13 residues long. The germline V gene encodes CDR1 DFQATT and CDR2 SNEGSKA (reference sequence). In nucleotides, the CDR3 is TGCAGTGCTAGTATTACAGGCACAGAGACGCAGTATTTT. As protein: CSASITGTETQYF.

The gene calls are TRBV5-1 and TRBJ2-1; TRBD2 matches at 10 bases. The germline V gene encodes CDR1 SGHRS and CDR2 YFSETQ. The CDR3 contains 19 residues. V gave up 1 base and J gave up 6 bases; unmatched junction bases: 16. This CDR3 is CASSLWSLESSGSVNEQFF. DNA of the CDR3: TGCGCCAGCAGCTTGTGGAGCCTTGAATCTAGCGGGAGTGTCAATGAGCAGTTCTTC.

The rearrangement links TRBV11-2 to TRBJ2-3, with D perhaps TRBD2 (5 bases). The V and J ends lost 5 bases and 1 base respectively, with 13 bases between them. Germline V gives CDR1 SGHAT, CDR2 FQNNGV. The CDR3 has 15 amino acids. This CDR3 reads CASSNVEEGTDTQYF. CDR3 DNA sequence: TGTGCCAGCAGCAACGTCGAGGAGGGCACAGATACGCAGTATTTT.

A remark on this clonotype: A junction boundary mismatches the germline segment, possibly from a read error. This sequence joins TRBV7-2 and TRBJ2-1; D gene uncertain. The CDR3 extends over 11 amino acids. Germline CDR1 reads SGHTA; CDR2 reads FQGNSA. In DNA form, the CDR3 reads TGTGCCAGCGGCTTAATCACAGAGCAGTTCTTC. It yields the protein CASGLITEQFF.